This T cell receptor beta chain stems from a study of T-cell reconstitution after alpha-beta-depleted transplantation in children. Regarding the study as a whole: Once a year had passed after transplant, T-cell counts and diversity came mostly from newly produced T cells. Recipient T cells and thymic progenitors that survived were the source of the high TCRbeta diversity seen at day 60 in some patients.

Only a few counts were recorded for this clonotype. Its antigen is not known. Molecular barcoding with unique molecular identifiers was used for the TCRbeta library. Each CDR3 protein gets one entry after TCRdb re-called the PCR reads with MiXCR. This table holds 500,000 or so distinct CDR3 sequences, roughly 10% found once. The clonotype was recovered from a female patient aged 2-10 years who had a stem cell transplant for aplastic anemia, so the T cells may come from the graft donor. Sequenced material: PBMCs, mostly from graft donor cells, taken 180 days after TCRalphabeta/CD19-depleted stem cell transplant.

The CDR3 loop is CASSWDSPNQPQHF. The CDR3 DNA reads as TGTGCCAGCAGCTGGGACAGCCCCAATCAGCCCCAGCATTTT. The chain uses TRBV12-3 or TRBV12-4 and TRBJ1-5; 7 positions agree with TRBD1. With 6 bases clipped from V and 3 bases from J, the junction kept 5 bases outside the gene matches. The CDR3 spans 14 residues.